This T cell receptor beta chain was observed in a study of radiotherapy plus CTLA-4 blockade in lung cancer. Study as a whole: There were objective responses in 18% of patients, and around 31% had disease control. The study, taken as a whole, reports: Expansion in blood of tumor-derived TCR clones was seen after radiotherapy plus ipilimumab. Reported findings show early blood T cell clone dynamics, with interferon-beta, best predicted response.

Assay: immunoSEQ multiplex PCR; the TCRdb copy retains only in-frame clones and omits some. The sample consists of roughly 98,000 clones, around four fifths of them appearing once. Points on this clone: Its antigen is unknown.

CDR3 length equals 15 residues. Germline V gene data show CDR1 as GTSNPN and CDR2 as SVGIG (reference sequence). Trimming cost V 0 bases and J 1 base, with 12 bases left between them. The gene calls are TRBV30 and TRBJ1-1; D is uncertain. The sequencing used peripheral blood, collected from a patient treated with radiotherapy plus ipilimumab. This receptor was obtained from a human donor with non-small cell lung cancer that progressed on radiotherapy plus ipilimumab. In DNA form, the CDR3 reads TGTGCCTGGAGTGTAGCAGTGGGGAAGAACACTGAAGCTTTCTTT. Encoded protein: CAWSVAVGKNTEAFF. The variable domain in full, completed from reference TRBV30 and TRBJ1-1, reads SQTIHQWPATLVQPVGSPLSLECTVEGTSNPNLYWYRQAAGRGLQLLFYSVGIGQISSEVPQNLSASRPQDRQFILSSKKLLLSDSGFYLCAWSVAVGKNTEAFFGQGTRLTVV.